The 25 T cell receptor beta chains below all came from one sample that was sequenced in a study of blood T cell repertoires in COVID-19. This table comes from immunoSEQ multiplex PCR, and its TCRdb copy is limited to in-frame clones, with some not included. The sample carries roughly 250,000 clones, under 95% recorded once. Specimen: PBMCs or T cells enriched from blood (not recorded which). Source of these receptors: a woman aged 18-35 years who had recovered from COVID-19.

The chain has TRBV24-1 and TRBJ1-6; no reliable D call. The CDR3 contains 15 residues. The germline V gene has CDR1 KGHDR and CDR2 SFDVKD. The ends were cut back, 2 bases at V and 2 bases at J, with 6 bases in the middle. This CDR3 is CATSDSRAYNSPLHF. Here the CDR3 DNA reads TGTGCCACCAGTGATTCCCGGGCCTATAATTCACCCCTCCACTTT.

J is TRBJ1-5 and V is TRBV19, with D possibly being TRBD1 (6 bases). Trimming cost V 3 bases and J 0 bases, with 12 bases left between them. The germline V gene encodes CDR1 LNHDA and CDR2 SQIVND (reference sequence). The CDR3 has 16 amino acids. The CDR3: CASSINRVDSNQPQHF. The DNA for the CDR3 is TGTGCCAGTAGTATCAACAGGGTTGATAGCAATCAGCCCCAGCATTTT.

The chain recombines TRBV28 with TRBJ1-1, with 11 positions matching TRBD1. Germline CDR1 reads MDHEN; CDR2 reads SYDVKM. The V and J ends lost 2 bases and 11 bases, in that order; junction bases with no gene match: 7. The CDR3 has 14 residues. The DNA of the CDR3 is TGTGCCAGCAGTTTAGGGGGACAGGGGGGTTACGCTTTCTTT. As protein: CASSLGGQGGYAFF.

The J gene is TRBJ1-2, the V gene TRBV4-3; TRBD1 agrees at 11 bases. The V segment lost 3 bases and the J segment 5 bases; nucleotides outside the gene matches: 14. Germline values: CDR1 LGHNA, CDR2 YSLEER. CDR3 length: 18 amino acids. The CDR3 DNA sequence: TGCGCCAGCAGCCAGGTCCGGGACAGGGGGGCCCCCAATTATGGCTACACCTTC. Protein product: CASSQVRDRGAPNYGYTF.

The chain employs TRBV3-1 (or the pseudogene TRBV3-2) and TRBJ2-7; the D is unclear. The CDR3 consists of 13 residues. CDR1 is LGHDT, CDR2 YNNKEL, per germline (reference sequence). Trimming pared 5 bases from V and 4 bases from J, leaving 12 bases between. CDR3 residues: CASSGISSYEQYF. The CDR3 bases are TGTGCCAGCAGCGGTATTAGTTCTTACGAGCAGTACTTC.

The chain is built from TRBV28 and TRBJ1-2; no firm D call. The CDR3 spans 12 residues. Germline CDR1 is MDHEN and CDR2 is SYDVKM. V lost 5 bases and J 5 bases, leaving 9 bases between the germline ends. CDR3 in DNA: TGTGCCAGCAGTCCGAACTGGTATGGCTACACCTTC. Protein: CASSPNWYGYTF.

The CDR3 loop reads CASSLSGASSYEQYF. The CDR3 DNA is TGTGCCAGCAGCCTAAGCGGGGCGAGCTCCTACGAGCAGTACTTC. This sequence joins TRBV7-9 and TRBJ2-7, with 7 nucleotides matching TRBD2. Losses at the gene ends were 5 bases for V and 0 bases for J; bases not matched to a gene: 7. The CDR3 spans 15 residues. Germline CDR1 is SEHNR and CDR2 is FQNEAQ (reference sequence).

This chain links TRBV28 with TRBJ1-6; 7 nucleotides match TRBD1. V was pared by 2 bases and J by 2 bases, with 9 bases of the junction left unmatched. This CDR3 spans 18 amino acids. Per the germline V gene, CDR1 is MDHEN and CDR2 is SYDVKM. As DNA, the CDR3 is TGTGCCAGCAGTTTAGGACGGCAGGGGGTCGCCTATAATTCACCCCTCCACTTT. Its protein is CASSLGRQGVAYNSPLHF.

This clone occurred once. This chain joins TRBV3-1 (or the pseudogene TRBV3-2) and TRBJ1-2; 8 bases align to TRBD1. There are 16 residues in the CDR3. V lost 5 bases to trimming and J lost 4 bases; unmatched junction nucleotides: 12. CDR1 is LGHDT and CDR2 is YNNKEL in the germline V gene (reference sequence). DNA for the CDR3: TGTGCCAGCAGCTACTTCCCGGGACAGGTATCCTATGGCTACACCTTC. The encoded protein is CASSYFPGQVSYGYTF.

The genes are TRBV29-1 and TRBJ2-5; D might be TRBD1 (5 bases). The V gene's germline CDR1 is SQVTM and CDR2 ANQGSEA. The CDR3 length is 13 residues. Deletions cut 3 bases from V and 7 bases from J, with 15 bases between. The CDR3 reads CSVDFHQGGTQYF. CDR3 nucleotide sequence: TGCAGCGTTGATTTTCACCAGGGCGGGACCCAGTACTTC.

As regards this clone: Mismatch with germline at one junction end may stem from a read error. The rearrangement joins TRBV7-9 to TRBJ1-2; 7 bases map to TRBD1. This CDR3 spans 11 amino acids. CDR1 and CDR2 (germline): SEHNR, FQNEAQ (reference sequence). The CDR3 region is CASSLGTGSLF. The CDR3 nucleotides are TGTGCCAGCAGCTTAGGGACAGGTAGCCTCTTC.

This sequence joins TRBV7-9 and TRBJ2-1; TRBD2 matches 7 bases. V was pared by 5 bases and J by 3 bases, with 13 bases of the junction left unmatched. Germline V gives CDR1 SEHNR, CDR2 FQNEAQ (reference sequence). This CDR3 contains 17 residues. The CDR3 here is CASSPLYWGGSYNEQFF. The CDR3 DNA sequence: TGTGCCAGCAGCCCTTTGTATTGGGGCGGGAGCTACAATGAGCAGTTCTTC.

The CDR3 reads CASSQSAPGVNEQFF. CDR3 DNA: TGTGCCAGCAGCCAGTCGGCCCCCGGGGTGAATGAGCAGTTCTTC. The genes are TRBV3-1 (or the pseudogene TRBV3-2) and TRBJ2-1, with D perhaps TRBD2 (5 bases). V shed 3 bases and J shed 7 bases, with 16 bases lying between them. Germline assignment: CDR1 LGHDT and CDR2 YNNKEL (reference sequence). This CDR3 is built from 15 residues.

This rearrangement joins TRBV28 to TRBJ2-1; TRBD2 agrees at 9 bases. This CDR3 has 16 amino acids. Germline V CDR1 and CDR2: MDHEN, SYDVKM. The V and J ends lost 6 bases and 0 bases, in that order; junction bases with no gene match: 6. Here the CDR3 reads CASRRTSASSYNEQFF. The CDR3 DNA reads TGTGCCAGCAGAAGGACTAGCGCTAGCTCCTACAATGAGCAGTTCTTC.

CDR3 in DNA: TGTGCCATCGGAGGACCGGCGTCCTACGAGCAGTACTTC. This encodes CAIGGPASYEQYF. V and J are TRBV10-3 and TRBJ2-7, with a tentative D call TRBD2 (5 bases). This CDR3 has 13 amino acids. Germline V CDR1 and CDR2: ENHRY, SYGVKD. The germline V and J ends were trimmed by 8 bases and 1 base, with 12 bases remaining between them.

This chain links TRBV7-3 with TRBJ2-6; 7 bases are a match to TRBD1. The CDR3 spans 18 residues. The ends lost 0 bases at V and 0 bases at J; junction bases unmatched: 5. CDR1 is SGHTA and CDR2 is FQGTGA in the germline V gene. The CDR3, as DNA: TGTGCCAGCAGCTTAACGGGGACAGCGAACTCTGGGGCCAACGTCCTGACTTTC. Amino acid sequence: CASSLTGTANSGANVLTF.

The genes are TRBV19 and TRBJ1-4; D gene uncertain. The ends were cut back, 6 bases at V and 6 bases at J, with 17 bases in the middle. CDR1 is LNHDA, CDR2 SQIVND, per germline (reference sequence). This CDR3 contains 15 residues. The CDR3 loop is CASRTGFRPDEKLFF. DNA for the CDR3: TGTGCCAGTAGAACCGGGTTTAGGCCTGATGAAAAACTGTTTTTT.

The rearrangement joins TRBV11-2 to TRBJ1-5, with D possibly being TRBD1 (5 bases). V gave up 3 bases and J gave up 1 base, with 13 bases separating them. CDR3 length: 16 residues. Germline lookup yields CDR1 SGHAT and CDR2 FQNNGV. For the CDR3, the DNA is TGTGCCAGCAGCTTCGACAGTGGTGGGAGCAATCAGCCCCAGCATTTT. Translation: CASSFDSGGSNQPQHF.

This clone was counted a few times. This chain uses TRBV3-1 (or the pseudogene TRBV3-2) with TRBJ1-6; 8 positions match TRBD1. Germline CDR1 reads LGHDT; CDR2 reads YNNKEL (reference sequence). With 3 bases clipped from V and 0 bases from J, the junction kept 1 base outside the gene matches. There are 16 residues in the CDR3. The CDR3 bases are TGTGCCAGCAGCCAGCAGGGGGCCTCCTATAATTCACCCCTCCACTTT. Its translation is CASSQQGASYNSPLHF.

The chain joins TRBV7-3 to TRBJ2-5; 8 nucleotides align to TRBD2. J was trimmed by 5 bases and V by 5 bases; bases with no gene match: 7. CDR3 size: 14 residues. Germline V CDR1 and CDR2: SGHTA, FQGTGA. DNA of the CDR3: TGTGCCAGCAGCCCCGGGACTAGGGGGGAGACCCAGTACTTC. It yields the protein CASSPGTRGETQYF.

This chain uses TRBV5-3 with TRBJ1-1, with D possibly matching TRBD1 (5 bases). TRBV5-3 is identified as an open reading frame with a role that is uncertain. This CDR3 comprises 15 residues. Trimming took off 2 bases at V and 1 base at J, with 12 bases between the two ends. The CDR3 sequence is CARSFFRGPNTEAFF. In DNA, the CDR3 is TGTGCCAGAAGCTTTTTTAGGGGCCCGAACACTGAAGCTTTCTTT.

Comments on this clone: This specimen includes other DNA sequences encoding the same CDR3. V usage is TRBV9 and J usage is TRBJ1-2, with TRBD1 as a possible D gene (6 bases). The V end was cut by 3 bases, the J end by 4 bases, with 7 bases between. Germline loops: CDR1 SGDLS, CDR2 YYNGEE. This CDR3 is built from 12 residues. CDR3 region: CASSEGGYGYTF. DNA for the CDR3: TGTGCCAGCAGCGAAGGGGGCTATGGCTACACCTTC. The full variable domain, in which reference TRBV9 and TRBJ1-2 provide the parts outside the CDR3, is DSGVTQTPKHLITATGQRVTLRCSPRSGDLSVYWYQQSLDQGLQFLIQYYNGEERAKGNILERFSAQQFPDLHSELNLSSLELGDSALYFCASSEGGYGYTFGSGTRLTVV.

V is TRBV11-2 and J is TRBJ2-7; possible D gene TRBD1, 6 bases. The CDR3 is made up of 15 amino acids. The germline V gene has CDR1 SGHAT and CDR2 FQNNGV. Deletions cut 0 bases from V and 2 bases from J, with 11 bases between. CDR3 sequence (DNA): TGTGCCAGCAGCTTAGAGGCAGGGGAAGCCTACGAGCAGTACTTC. Amino acid sequence: CASSLEAGEAYEQYF.

V is TRBV5-4 and J is TRBJ2-7, with TRBD2 as a possible D gene (6 bases). V gave up 0 bases and J gave up 3 bases, with 10 bases separating them. Germline values: CDR1 SGHNT, CDR2 YYREEE (reference sequence). The CDR3 is made up of 14 amino acids. CDR3 loop: CASSLDPGVYEQYF. The CDR3 nucleotides are TGTGCCAGCAGCTTGGATCCGGGGGTCTACGAGCAGTACTTC.

The genes are TRBV6-2 or TRBV6-3 and TRBJ2-2, with 9 nucleotides matching TRBD2. This CDR3 comprises 16 residues. V dropped 2 bases and J dropped 6; count of bases not matched to a gene: 7. Germline V CDR1 and CDR2: MNHEY, SVGEGT. Written as DNA, the CDR3 is TGTGCCAGCAGTTACCGTAGGCAGCGGGGGGCCGGGGAGCTGTTTTTT. As protein: CASSYRRQRGAGELFF.